The clone carrying this T cell receptor beta chain occurred many times. The sample originates from a study of CD8+ T cells in alopecia areata. The authors extracted RNA and reverse transcribed it into cDNA as the sequencing template. Clones were sequenced by immunoSEQ multiplex PCR, and TCRdb holds only the in-frame ones, with some missing. The sample consists of roughly 59,000 clones, roughly half of them appearing once. Germline V gene data show CDR1 as MGHRA and CDR2 as YSYEKL. The ends were cut back, 0 bases at V and 0 bases at J, with 9 bases in the middle. There are 15 residues in the CDR3. This specimen was CD8+ T cells sorted from blood, taken at week 0. This receptor was taken from a human donor with alopecia areata. The chain uses TRBV4-1 and TRBJ2-7, with D perhaps assigned TRBD1 or TRBD2 (5 bases each). CDR3 coding DNA: TGCGCCAGCAGCCAAGAAGGGACGCACTCCTACGAGCAGTACTTC. Protein sequence: CASSQEGTHSYEQYF.